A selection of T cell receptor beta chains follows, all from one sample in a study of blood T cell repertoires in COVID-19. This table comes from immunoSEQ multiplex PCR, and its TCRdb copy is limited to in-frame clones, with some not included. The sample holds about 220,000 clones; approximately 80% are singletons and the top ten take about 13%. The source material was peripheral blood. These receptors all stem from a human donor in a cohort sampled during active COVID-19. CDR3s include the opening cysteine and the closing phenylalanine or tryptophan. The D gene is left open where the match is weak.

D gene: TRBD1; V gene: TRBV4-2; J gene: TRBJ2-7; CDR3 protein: CASSQAEGQGEQYF
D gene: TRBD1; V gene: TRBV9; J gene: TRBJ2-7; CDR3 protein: CASSVEQGAGEQYF
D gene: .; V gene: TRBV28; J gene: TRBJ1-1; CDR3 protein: CATPDTGENTEAFF
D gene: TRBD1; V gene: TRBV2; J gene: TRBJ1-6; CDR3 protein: CASSQGARNHSPLHF
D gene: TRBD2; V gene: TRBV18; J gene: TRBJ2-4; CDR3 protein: CASSPFASGLAKNIQYF
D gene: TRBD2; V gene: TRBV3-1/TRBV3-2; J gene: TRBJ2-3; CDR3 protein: CASSRGPGLGVADTQYF
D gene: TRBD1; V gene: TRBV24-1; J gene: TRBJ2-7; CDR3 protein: CATARDRRFEQYF
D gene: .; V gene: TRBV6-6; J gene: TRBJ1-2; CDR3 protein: CASSYGGTGYTF
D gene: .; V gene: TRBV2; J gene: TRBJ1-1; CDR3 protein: CASRRINTEAFF
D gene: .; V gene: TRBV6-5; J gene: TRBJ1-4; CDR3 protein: CASNNRGEKLFF
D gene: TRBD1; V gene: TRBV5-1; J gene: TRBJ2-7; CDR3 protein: CASNDMGQGADEQYF
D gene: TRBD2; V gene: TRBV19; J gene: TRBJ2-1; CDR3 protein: CASRNSGRGVYNEQFF
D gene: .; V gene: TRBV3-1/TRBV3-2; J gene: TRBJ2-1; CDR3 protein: CASSHRGTANNEQFF
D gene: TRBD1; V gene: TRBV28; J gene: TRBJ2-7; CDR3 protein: CASSLLLGQGPYEQYF
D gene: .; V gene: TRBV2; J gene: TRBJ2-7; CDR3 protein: CASNSGQGTYEQYF
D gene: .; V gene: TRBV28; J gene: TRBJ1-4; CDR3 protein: CASSITVREKLFF
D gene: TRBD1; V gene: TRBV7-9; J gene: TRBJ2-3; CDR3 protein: CASSLERDRGGDTQYF
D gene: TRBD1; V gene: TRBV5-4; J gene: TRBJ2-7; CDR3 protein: CASSFDRDRVVYEQYF
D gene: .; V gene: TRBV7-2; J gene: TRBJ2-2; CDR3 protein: CASKESGGTNTGELFF
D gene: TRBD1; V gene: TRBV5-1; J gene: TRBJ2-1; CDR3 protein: CASSLEGGSRFF
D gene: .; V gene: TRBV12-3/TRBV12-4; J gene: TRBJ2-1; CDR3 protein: CASSFDRAREQFF
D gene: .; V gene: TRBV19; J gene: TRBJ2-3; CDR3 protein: CASSITRGTDTQYF
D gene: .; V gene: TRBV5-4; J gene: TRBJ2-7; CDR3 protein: CASSFQGSREQYF
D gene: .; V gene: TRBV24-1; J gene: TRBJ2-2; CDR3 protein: CATSEPEGANTGELFF
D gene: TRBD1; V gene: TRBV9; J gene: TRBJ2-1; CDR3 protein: CASSPMDRVYEQFF
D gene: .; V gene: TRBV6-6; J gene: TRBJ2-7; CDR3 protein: CASSYIRGYEQYF
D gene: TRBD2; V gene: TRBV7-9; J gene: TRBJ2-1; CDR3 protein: CASGTSGASSYNEQFF
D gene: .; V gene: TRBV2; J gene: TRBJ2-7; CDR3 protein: CASGHNSYEQYF
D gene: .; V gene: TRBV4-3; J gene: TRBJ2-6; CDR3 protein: CASSQSGVGANVLTF
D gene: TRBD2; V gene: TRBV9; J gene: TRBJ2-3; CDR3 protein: CASSVVSGGPTDTQYF
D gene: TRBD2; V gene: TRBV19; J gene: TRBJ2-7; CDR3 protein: CASSMTSGPTYEQYF
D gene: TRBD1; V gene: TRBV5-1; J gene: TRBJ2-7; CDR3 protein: CASSWDRRSYEQYF
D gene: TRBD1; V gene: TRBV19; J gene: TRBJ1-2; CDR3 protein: CASSKRGGSIYGYTF
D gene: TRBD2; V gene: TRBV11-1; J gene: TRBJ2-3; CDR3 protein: CASSWRGAPDTQYF
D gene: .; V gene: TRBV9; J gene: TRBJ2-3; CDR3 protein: CASSPRTVGVADTQYF
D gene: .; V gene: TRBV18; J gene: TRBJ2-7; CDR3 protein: CASSLQGGYEQYF
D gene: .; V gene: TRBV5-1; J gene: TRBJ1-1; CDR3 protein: CASSYQGHTEAFF
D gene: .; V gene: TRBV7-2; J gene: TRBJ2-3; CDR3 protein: CASSFDRGTQYF
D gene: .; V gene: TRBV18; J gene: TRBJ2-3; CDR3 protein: CASSPPSEGDTQYF
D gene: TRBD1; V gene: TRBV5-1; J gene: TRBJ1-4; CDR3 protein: CASSMEGQSNEKLFF
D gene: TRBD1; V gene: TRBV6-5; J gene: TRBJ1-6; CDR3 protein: CASAGTGDFRAPLHF
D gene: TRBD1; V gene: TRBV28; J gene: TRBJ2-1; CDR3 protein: CASSLWVGTEDNEQFF
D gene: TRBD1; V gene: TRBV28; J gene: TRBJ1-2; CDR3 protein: CASSPTGPSGYTF
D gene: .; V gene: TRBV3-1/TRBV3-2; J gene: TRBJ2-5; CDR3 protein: CASSQGGGGQPLDQYF
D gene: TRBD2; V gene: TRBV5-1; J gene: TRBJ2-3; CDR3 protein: CASSRRLAGGVTDTQYF
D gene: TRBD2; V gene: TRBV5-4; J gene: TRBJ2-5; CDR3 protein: CASSLGLASQETQYF
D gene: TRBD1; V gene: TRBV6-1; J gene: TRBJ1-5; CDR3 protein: CASSAAGQGINQPQHF
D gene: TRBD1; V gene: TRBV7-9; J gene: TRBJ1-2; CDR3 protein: CASSRDRGNGYTF
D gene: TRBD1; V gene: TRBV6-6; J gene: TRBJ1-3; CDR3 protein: CASSRQGTGVSGNTIYF